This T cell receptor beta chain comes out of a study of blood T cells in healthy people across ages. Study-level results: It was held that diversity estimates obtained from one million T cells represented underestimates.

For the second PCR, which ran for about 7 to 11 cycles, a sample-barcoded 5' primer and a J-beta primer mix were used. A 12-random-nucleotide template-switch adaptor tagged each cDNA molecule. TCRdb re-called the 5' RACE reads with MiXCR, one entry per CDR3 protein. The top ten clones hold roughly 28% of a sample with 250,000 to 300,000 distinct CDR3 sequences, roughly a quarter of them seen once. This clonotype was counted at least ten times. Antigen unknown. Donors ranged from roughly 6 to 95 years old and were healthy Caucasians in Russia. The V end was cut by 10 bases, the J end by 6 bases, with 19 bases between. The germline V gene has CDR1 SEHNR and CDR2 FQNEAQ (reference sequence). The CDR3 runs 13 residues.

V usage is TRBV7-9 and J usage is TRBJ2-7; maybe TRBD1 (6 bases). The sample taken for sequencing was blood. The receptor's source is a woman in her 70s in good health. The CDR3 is CATSRAGVGEQYF. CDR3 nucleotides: TGTGCCACCTCCCGTGCAGGGGTTGGCGAGCAGTACTTC.